This TCR beta chain comes out of a study of OX40 agonist ivuxolimab in advanced cancers. Study-level information: Averaging around 60 years in age, with a range of about 20 to 90, the cohort was approximately 83% male. General study points: In the 0.1 to 3.0 mg/kg range, CD4+ and CD8+ blood T cells had expanded clonally by week 6. Clonal expansion was among the lowest in partial responders at 0.1-3.0 mg/kg, especially CD8+.

Peripheral blood came from all dose cohorts at three timepoints. Assay: immunoSEQ multiplex PCR; the TCRdb copy retains only in-frame clones and omits some. There are more than 65,000 clones in the sample; 70% to 90% occur only once, and approximately 0.38% lies in the top ten. As to this clone: Antigen specificity is unknown.

Germline CDR1 and CDR2: ENHRY and SYGVKD. This CDR3 spans 13 amino acids. The junction had 2 bases not matched to a gene; V was cut back by 2 bases and J by 7 bases. The source was CD4+ or CD8+ T cells sorted from blood, collected in a trial of the OX40 agonist ivuxolimab. The origin of this receptor is an adult with an advanced solid tumor such as melanoma, head and neck, liver or kidney cancer. The genes are TRBV10-3 and TRBJ2-7; 10 nucleotides line up with TRBD2. The CDR3 protein is CAISEPLAGEQYF. In DNA form, the CDR3 reads TGTGCCATCAGTGAGCCACTAGCGGGAGAGCAGTACTTC.